The next 2 T cell receptor beta chains were all read from a single sample in a study of blood T cell repertoires in COVID-19. Method: immunoSEQ multiplex PCR; TCRdb's copy keeps in-frame clones and lacks some. The sample comprises about 150,000 clones, around 83% of which are singletons, and around 13% rests with the top ten. Sample: peripheral blood. The receptor set was obtained from a man between 65 and 85 years old who had recovered from COVID-19.

The chain carries TRBV9 and TRBJ2-5; possible D gene TRBD2, 6 bases. The CDR3 has 15 residues. Trimming shortened V by 2 bases and J by 0 bases, and 11 bases separated the two germline ends. CDR1 and CDR2 from the germline V gene are SGDLS and YYNGEE. The CDR3 bases are TGTGCCAGCAGCGTGGCAGCGGGCTACCAAGAGACCCAGTACTTC. This codes for CASSVAAGYQETQYF. Supplemented by reference TRBV9 and TRBJ2-5, the full variable domain reads DSGVTQTPKHLITATGQRVTLRCSPRSGDLSVYWYQQSLDQGLQFLIQYYNGEERAKGNILERFSAQQFPDLHSELNLSSLELGDSALYFCASSVAAGYQETQYFGPGTRLLVL.

The chain carries TRBV5-4 and TRBJ2-2; TRBD1 aligns across 9 bases. Germline loops: CDR1 SGHNT, CDR2 YYREEE (reference sequence). Trimming removed 5 bases from V and 8 bases from J; junction bases left unmatched: 7. CDR3 size: 14 residues. The CDR3, as DNA: TGTGCCAGCAGTTTACAGGGGGCGCTGGGGGAGCTGTTTTTT. Its translation is CASSLQGALGELFF. The whole variable domain, filled in from reference TRBV5-4 and TRBJ2-2, reads ETGVTQSPTHLIKTRGQQVTLRCSSQSGHNTVSWYQQALGQGPQFIFQYYREEENGRGNFPPRFSGLQFPNYSSELNVNALELDDSALYLCASSLQGALGELFFGEGSRLTVL.